This T cell receptor (beta chain) was observed in a study of shared clonotypes between healthy human individuals. Study findings and constraints: It was the few donors that limited the genetic and exposure-history diversity represented.

Sorted-subset replicate PCRs used 200 to 250 ng DNA, approximately 33,000 T cell genomes. Source study methods: ImmunoSEQ output held junction-only sequences without quality scores, so filtering differed. TCRdb keeps only in-frame clones here, not all; method: immunoSEQ multiplex PCR. Clone size and V and J calls were adopted from that table, with D and trimming inferred from the DNA. The sample yields 550,000 to 700,000 clones, around 73% seen once. The CDR3 consists of 15 residues. The J segment lost 7 bases and the V segment lost 3 bases, leaving 9 bases of the junction unmatched. Germline values: CDR1 LNHDA, CDR2 SQIVND (reference sequence). Every donor was a Caucasian adult from Nashville, Tennessee. This clone was recorded only once. Its antigen is as yet unknown.

V gene TRBV19 combines with J gene TRBJ1-2; TRBD1 agrees at 9 bases. The receptor was isolated from a woman aged 25 to 39 in good health. Material for sequencing was memory CD4+ T cells sorted from blood. The subset denotes: CD45RA-negative fraction. CDR3 region: CASSMGSQGASGYTF. The CDR3 DNA reads as TGTGCCAGTAGTATGGGATCACAGGGGGCGAGTGGCTACACCTTC. Together with reference TRBV19 and TRBJ1-2, the CDR3 gives the full variable domain: DGGITQSPKYLFRKEGQNVTLSCEQNLNHDAMYWYRQDPGQGLRLIYYSQIVNDFQKGDIAEGYSVSREKKESFPLTVTSAQKNPTAFYLCASSMGSQGASGYTFGSGTRLTVV.